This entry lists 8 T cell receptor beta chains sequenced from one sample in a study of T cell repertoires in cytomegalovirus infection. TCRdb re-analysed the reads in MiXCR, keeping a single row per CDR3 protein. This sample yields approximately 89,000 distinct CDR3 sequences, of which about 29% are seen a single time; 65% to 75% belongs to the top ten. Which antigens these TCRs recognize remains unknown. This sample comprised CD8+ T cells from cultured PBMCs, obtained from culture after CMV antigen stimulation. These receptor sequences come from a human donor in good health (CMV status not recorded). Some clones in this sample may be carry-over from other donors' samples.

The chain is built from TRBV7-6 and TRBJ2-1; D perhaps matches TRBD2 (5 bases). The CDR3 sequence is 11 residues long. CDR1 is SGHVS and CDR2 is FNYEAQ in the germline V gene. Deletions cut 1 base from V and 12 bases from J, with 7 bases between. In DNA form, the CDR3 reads TGTGCCAGCAGCTTAGGGGAGCGGCAGTTCTTC. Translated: CASSLGERQFF.

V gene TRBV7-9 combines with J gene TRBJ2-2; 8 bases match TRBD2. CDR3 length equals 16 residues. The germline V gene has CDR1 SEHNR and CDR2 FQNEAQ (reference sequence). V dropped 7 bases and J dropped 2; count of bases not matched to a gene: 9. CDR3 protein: CASTTRSGGNTGELFF. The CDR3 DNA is TGTGCCAGCACCACACGGAGCGGGGGAAACACCGGGGAGCTGTTTTTT. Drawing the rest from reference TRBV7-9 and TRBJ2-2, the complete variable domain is DTGVSQNPRHKITKRGQNVTFRCDPISEHNRLYWYRQTLGQGPEFLTYFQNEAQLEKSRLLSDRFSAERPKGSFSTLEIQRTEQGDSAMYLCASTTRSGGNTGELFFGEGSRLTVL.

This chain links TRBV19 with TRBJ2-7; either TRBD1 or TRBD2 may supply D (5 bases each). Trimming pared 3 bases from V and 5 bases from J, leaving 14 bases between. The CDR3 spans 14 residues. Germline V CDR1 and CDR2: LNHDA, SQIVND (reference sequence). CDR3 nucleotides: TGTGCCAGTAGTATTACGGCCGGGACGGACGAGCAGTACTTC. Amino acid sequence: CASSITAGTDEQYF.

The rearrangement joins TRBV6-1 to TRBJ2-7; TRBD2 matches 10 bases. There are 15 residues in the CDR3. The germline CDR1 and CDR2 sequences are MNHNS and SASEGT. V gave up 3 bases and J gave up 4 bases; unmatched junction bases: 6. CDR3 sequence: CASSDSSGGLYEQYF. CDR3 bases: TGTGCCAGCAGTGACTCTAGCGGGGGACTTTACGAGCAGTACTTC.

The CDR3 nucleotides are TGTGCCAGCAGTAACCAGGGTGGGTGGAATGAGCAGTTCTTC. Translating gives CASSNQGGWNEQFF. The J gene is TRBJ2-1, the V gene TRBV12-3 or TRBV12-4, with a weak D call TRBD1 (5 bases). The V gene lost 5 bases and the J gene lost 7 bases, with 15 bases spanning the gap. The CDR3 totals 14 residues.

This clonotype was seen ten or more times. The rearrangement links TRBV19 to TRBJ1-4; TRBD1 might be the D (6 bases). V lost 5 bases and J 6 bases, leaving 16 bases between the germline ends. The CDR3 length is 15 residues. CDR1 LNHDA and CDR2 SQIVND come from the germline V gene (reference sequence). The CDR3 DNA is TGTGCCAGTAGTCCACAGACAGGATGGGATGAAAAACTGTTTTTT. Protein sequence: CASSPQTGWDEKLFF.

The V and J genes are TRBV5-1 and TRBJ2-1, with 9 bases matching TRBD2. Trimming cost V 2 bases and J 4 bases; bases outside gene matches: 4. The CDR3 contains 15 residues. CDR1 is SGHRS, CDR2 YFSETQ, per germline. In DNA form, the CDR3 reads TGCGCCAGCAGCTTAGCTAGCGGGGCTTACAATGAGCAGTTCTTC. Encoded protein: CASSLASGAYNEQFF. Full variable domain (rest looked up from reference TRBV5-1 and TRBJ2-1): KAGVTQTPRYLIKTRGQQVTLSCSPISGHRSVSWYQQTPGQGLQFLFEYFSETQRNKGNFPGRFSGRQFSNSRSEMNVSTLELGDSALYLCASSLASGAYNEQFFGPGTRLTVL.

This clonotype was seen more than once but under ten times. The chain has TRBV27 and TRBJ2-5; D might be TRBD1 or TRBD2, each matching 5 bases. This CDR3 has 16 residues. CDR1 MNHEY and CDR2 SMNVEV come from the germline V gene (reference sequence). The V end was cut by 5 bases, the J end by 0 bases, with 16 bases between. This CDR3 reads CASSPVPGTDQETQYF. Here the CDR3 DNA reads TGTGCCAGCAGTCCCGTCCCCGGGACGGACCAAGAGACCCAGTACTTC.